This T cell receptor beta chain was sequenced in a study of control samples from healthy donors and cancer patients. The repertoire was sequenced with immunoSEQ multiplex PCR; TCRdb's copy has only in-frame clones and lacks some. The sample holds approximately 190,000 clones. The sample was blood. This clonotype originated in a woman aged 25 to 45 in good health.

The CDR3 region has the DNA TGCGCCAGCGAACTAGCGGGGGGCCTCAGCACAGATACGCAGTATTTT. Protein: CASELAGGLSTDTQYF. The chain has TRBV5-1 and TRBJ2-3, with 12 nucleotides matching TRBD2. The ends lost 7 bases at V and 0 bases at J; junction bases unmatched: 6. The CDR3 length is 16 residues. Germline CDR1 SGHRS, CDR2 YFSETQ. Filled out from reference TRBV5-1 and TRBJ2-3, the complete variable domain reads KAGVTQTPRYLIKTRGQQVTLSCSPISGHRSVSWYQQTPGQGLQFLFEYFSETQRNKGNFPGRFSGRQFSNSRSEMNVSTLELGDSALYLCASELAGGLSTDTQYFGPGTRLTVL.